One and the same sample provided the 29 T cell receptor beta chains below, sequenced in a study of cytomegalovirus exposure and HLA in healthy donors. With 60 Vbeta and 13 Jbeta primers, the PCR was carried out. Using immunoSEQ multiplex PCR, the repertoire was profiled, and TCRdb retains in-frame clones only, with some absent. The sample lists 150,000 or so clones; more than 75% were seen once. Sequences were obtained from PBMCs. Receptors originate from a woman in her forties in good health and CMV-seropositive.

This clone appeared a few times. The CDR3 spells CAWSVLAGSTDTQYF. The CDR3 coding sequence is TGTGCCTGGAGTGTACTAGCGGGGTCCACAGATACGCAGTATTTT. The chain is built from TRBV30 and TRBJ2-3, with 10 bases lining up with TRBD2. The CDR3 totals 15 residues. Trimming at V came to 0 bases and at J to 2 bases, leaving 2 bases not matched to a gene. Germline CDR1 and CDR2: GTSNPN and SVGIG (reference sequence).

The J gene is TRBJ2-5, the V gene TRBV20-1; TRBD2 is a possible D gene (5 bases). The CDR3 covers 11 residues. CDR1 is DFQATT and CDR2 is SNEGSKA in the germline V gene (reference sequence). Trimming took 6 bases from V and 6 from J, leaving 11 bases between them. CDR3 in amino acids: CSAGGGQTQYF. CDR3 sequence (DNA): TGCAGTGCGGGCGGAGGACAGACCCAGTACTTC.

The chain employs TRBV10-3 and TRBJ2-5; the match to TRBD2 covers 7 bases. The CDR3 runs 13 residues. J lost 2 bases, V lost 6 bases, and 3 bases had no gene match. Germline V gives CDR1 ENHRY, CDR2 SYGVKD. The CDR3 coding sequence is TGTGCCATCAGGCTAGCGGTTCAAGAGACCCAGTACTTC. It is translated as CAIRLAVQETQYF.

The V and J genes are TRBV9 and TRBJ2-2; D might be TRBD1 (6 bases). Looked up from germline, CDR1 is SGDLS and CDR2 is YYNGEE. The length of the CDR3 is 15 residues. Trimming pared 3 bases from V and 4 bases from J, leaving 13 bases between. The CDR3 sequence is CASSEGHFTTGELFF. In nucleotides, the CDR3 is TGTGCCAGCAGCGAGGGACATTTCACCACCGGGGAGCTGTTTTTT.

The rearrangement links TRBV10-2 to TRBJ1-3; perhaps TRBD1 as D (6 bases). Trimming shortened V by 6 bases and J by 1 base, and 13 bases separated the two germline ends. Germline-derived CDR1 and CDR2 are WSHSY and SAAADI. This CDR3 has 15 residues. As DNA, the CDR3 is TGCGCCAGCAGGCATCCGGGACAATCTGGAAACACCATATATTTT. Residues: CASRHPGQSGNTIYF.

The chain carries TRBV27 and TRBJ2-2, with D possibly matching TRBD1 (5 bases). The CDR3 is 14 residues long. The V end lost 4 bases, the J end lost 7 bases, and 13 bases lay between the germline ends. Germline values: CDR1 MNHEY, CDR2 SMNVEV (reference sequence). The CDR3 spells CASSSRQIDGELFF. The DNA of the CDR3 is TGTGCCAGCAGTTCCCGACAGATTGACGGGGAGCTGTTTTTT.

V gene TRBV7-3 combines with J gene TRBJ2-3; D remains unclear. This CDR3 is 14 amino acids long. V was pared by 2 bases and J by 3 bases, with 9 bases between. Per germline, CDR1 SGHTA and CDR2 FQGTGA. CDR3 protein: CASSLGSGTDTQYF. CDR3 in DNA: TGTGCCAGCAGCTTAGGTTCGGGTACAGATACGCAGTATTTT.

The chain is built from TRBV15 and TRBJ1-2, with D possibly being TRBD1 (5 bases). Germline assignment: CDR1 LNHNV and CDR2 YYDKDF (reference sequence). The CDR3 has 15 amino acids. Trimming cost V 3 bases and J 4 bases, with 15 bases left between them. The CDR3 coding sequence is TGTGCCACCAGCAGCGGGACTCAGGGCACCTATGGCTACACCTTC. Protein product: CATSSGTQGTYGYTF.

The V call is TRBV7-9, the J call TRBJ1-4; 10 nucleotides agree with TRBD1. The CDR3 totals 17 residues. Germline values: CDR1 SEHNR, CDR2 FQNEAQ (reference sequence). V was clipped by 5 bases and J by 4 bases; unmatched bases: 10. The chain's CDR3 is CASSPAGTGVLNEKLFF. In DNA form, the CDR3 reads TGTGCCAGCAGCCCTGCCGGGACAGGGGTCCTTAATGAAAAACTGTTTTTT.

V is TRBV27 and J is TRBJ2-1; TRBD2 aligns across 8 bases. CDR3 length: 19 residues. With V trimmed by 4 bases and J by 3 bases, 17 bases remained unmatched. The germline CDR1 and CDR2 sequences are MNHEY and SMNVEV (reference sequence). CDR3 DNA sequence: TGTGCCAGCAGTTCAGATGTACGGCCCAGGACTAGCATCTACAATGAGCAGTTCTTC. It yields the protein CASSSDVRPRTSIYNEQFF.

The rearrangement joins TRBV6-1 to TRBJ2-2, with 9 bases matching TRBD2. V lost 3 bases, J lost 5 bases, and 4 bases stayed unmatched. Germline V lookup: CDR1 MNHNS, CDR2 SASEGT. This CDR3 comprises 15 residues. This CDR3 reads CASSDISGRTGELFF. DNA for the CDR3: TGTGCCAGCAGTGACATCAGCGGGAGGACCGGGGAGCTGTTTTTT.

The rearrangement links TRBV11-2 to TRBJ2-5, with TRBD1 matching 7 bases. J was trimmed by 2 bases and V by 2 bases; bases with no gene match: 2. Germline loops: CDR1 SGHAT, CDR2 FQNNGV. The CDR3 totals 14 residues. The CDR3 loop reads CASSLSGQQETQYF. The DNA for the CDR3 is TGTGCCAGCAGCTTATCGGGACAGCAAGAGACCCAGTACTTC.

This chain links TRBV28 with TRBJ2-7; perhaps TRBD2 as D (6 bases). The germline V gene has CDR1 MDHEN and CDR2 SYDVKM. The V end was cut by 5 bases, the J end by 0 bases, with 11 bases between. This CDR3 has 14 residues. CDR3 DNA: TGTGCCAGCAGTCCGGGAGAAAGCTCCTACGAGCAGTACTTC. This gives the protein CASSPGESSYEQYF.

The CDR3 reads CASSPRRVGYEQYF. The CDR3 DNA is TGTGCCAGCAGCCCTAGGCGGGTAGGTTACGAGCAGTACTTC. The chain combines TRBV5-6 with TRBJ2-5; D perhaps matches TRBD2 (5 bases). The end of the DNA aligns better with TRBJ2-7, so the J call may be wrong. The CDR3 covers 14 residues. The germline V gene encodes CDR1 SGHDT and CDR2 YYEEEE.

This clone has just a few counts. The chain carries TRBV25-1 and TRBJ2-3, with 8 positions matching TRBD2. Germline V gene lookup returns CDR1 MGHDK and CDR2 SYGVNS. V dropped 3 bases and J dropped 6; count of bases not matched to a gene: 11. The CDR3 loop spans 16 amino acids. The CDR3 sequence: CASSDFSGKHPDTQYF. The CDR3 DNA is TGTGCCAGCAGTGACTTTAGCGGGAAGCACCCTGATACGCAGTATTTT.

The chain is built from TRBV5-1 and TRBJ2-1; possible D gene TRBD2, 5 bases. This CDR3 comprises 12 residues. Germline V CDR1 and CDR2: SGHRS, YFSETQ. The V and J ends lost 4 bases and 15 bases respectively, with 17 bases between them. DNA for the CDR3: TGCGCCAGCAGCCCCGAGCGGCAAGGACGGTTCTTC. Translation gives CASSPERQGRFF.

This chain connects TRBV14 to TRBJ1-1; 9 nucleotides align to TRBD1. In germline, CDR1 is SGHDN, CDR2 FVKESK. CDR3 size: 17 residues. Trimming at V came to 3 bases and at J to 7 bases, leaving 15 bases not matched to a gene. DNA of the CDR3: TGTGCCAGCAGCCAGGGCCGTCCCGGGACAGGGAGATTTGAAGCTTTCTTT. This translates into CASSQGRPGTGRFEAFF.

This chain links TRBV4-1 with TRBJ2-7; D remains unclear. The length of the CDR3 is 14 residues. Trimming cost V 4 bases and J 0 bases, with 10 bases left between them. Germline V gives CDR1 MGHRA, CDR2 YSYEKL. CDR3 DNA: TGCGCCAGCAGCCGGGCAGAATACTCCTACGAGCAGTACTTC. As protein: CASSRAEYSYEQYF.

This clone was counted between two and nine times. V gene TRBV9 combines with J gene TRBJ2-1; TRBD2 aligns across 7 bases. CDR1 is SGDLS, CDR2 YYNGEE, per germline. The length of the CDR3 is 16 residues. The V gene end was trimmed by 0 bases and the J gene end by 7 bases; junction bases not matched to a gene: 10. Written as DNA, the CDR3 is TGTGCCAGCAGCGTAGGCGGGGGTGGAAAAACGAATGAGCAGTTCTTC. Protein sequence: CASSVGGGGKTNEQFF. Full variable domain (rest looked up from reference TRBV9 and TRBJ2-1): DSGVTQTPKHLITATGQRVTLRCSPRSGDLSVYWYQQSLDQGLQFLIQYYNGEERAKGNILERFSAQQFPDLHSELNLSSLELGDSALYFCASSVGGGGKTNEQFFGPGTRLTVL.

This chain connects TRBV7-2 to TRBJ1-4; 7 bases line up with TRBD1. This CDR3 region has 14 residues. CDR1 SGHTA and CDR2 FQGNSA come from the germline V gene. J lost 7 bases, V lost 2 bases, and 4 bases had no gene match. The DNA for the CDR3 is TGTGCCAGCAGCTTACAGGGGGGAGGTGAAAAACTGTTTTTT. As protein: CASSLQGGGEKLFF.

The chain uses TRBV19 and TRBJ2-3; D perhaps matches TRBD2 (6 bases). Trimming took off 9 bases at V and 6 bases at J, with 28 bases between the two ends. The CDR3 contains 17 residues. Germline CDR1 reads LNHDA; CDR2 reads SQIVND (reference sequence). The CDR3 region is CASSRLGAGPSGDTQYF. Here the CDR3 DNA reads TGTGCCAGCTCTCGACTCGGGGCAGGGCCCAGCGGGGATACGCAGTATTTT.

This clone has just a few counts. The rearrangement links TRBV6-5 to TRBJ1-1; no definite D call. Deletions cut 4 bases from V and 10 bases from J, with 10 bases between. This CDR3 spans 11 amino acids. Per germline, CDR1 MNHEY and CDR2 SVGAGI. The CDR3 is CASSFGGGAFF. CDR3 nucleotides: TGTGCCAGCAGTTTTGGCGGTGGAGCTTTCTTT.

V usage is TRBV5-1 and J usage is TRBJ2-5, with no clear D. The V gene's germline CDR1 is SGHRS and CDR2 YFSETQ. The CDR3 covers 13 residues. V was pared by 5 bases and J by 5 bases, with 13 bases between. The CDR3 bases are TGCGCCAGCAGACCCACCGAAGAGGAGACCCAGTACTTC. Its translation is CASRPTEEETQYF.

The chain couples TRBV4-2 to TRBJ2-5, with 9 bases matching TRBD1. The CDR3 runs 15 residues. Germline-derived CDR1 and CDR2 are LGHNA and YNFKEQ. V trimming: 1 base; J trimming: 5 bases; junction bases outside the gene matches: 5. The CDR3 DNA follows: TGTGCCAGCAGCCAAGGCACCGGGACAGGGGAGACCCAGTACTTC. Its protein is CASSQGTGTGETQYF.

This chain joins TRBV7-3 and TRBJ2-3; TRBD2 matches at 7 bases. The CDR3 consists of 18 residues. The germline gives CDR1 SGHTA, CDR2 FQGTGA. V shed 6 bases, J shed 0 bases, and the junction held 15 bases outside the gene matches. The CDR3 is CASSYTGTTYSSTDTQYF. The CDR3 DNA reads as TGTGCCAGCAGTTATACCGGGACTACATATTCTAGCACAGATACGCAGTATTTT.

This clone has just one count. The chain uses TRBV18 and TRBJ1-1; 10 bases align to TRBD1. Germline V CDR1 and CDR2: KGHSH, LQKENI. The CDR3 is 14 amino acids. V shed 4 bases and J 5 bases; nucleotides not matched to a gene: 4. The CDR3 DNA is TGTGCCAGCTCACGACAGGGGGCGCGGACTGAAGCTTTCTTT. Translated, it gives CASSRQGARTEAFF.

The chain employs TRBV30 and TRBJ1-2; unclear D gene. Germline V CDR1 and CDR2: GTSNPN, SVGIG (reference sequence). This CDR3 comprises 13 residues. V lost 2 bases, J lost 8 bases, and 15 bases lay in between. The CDR3 loop reads CAWSYRTSEGYTF. The CDR3 bases are TGTGCCTGGAGTTATCGGACTTCGGAAGGCTACACCTTC.

The chain is built from TRBV19 and TRBJ2-2; 7 positions match TRBD2. CDR3 size: 15 residues. Losses at the gene ends were 3 bases for V and 4 bases for J; bases not matched to a gene: 5. CDR1 LNHDA and CDR2 SQIVND come from the germline V gene (reference sequence). CDR3 nucleotides: TGTGCCAGTAGTATTGAGGGGAGGGGCACCGGGGAGCTGTTTTTT. Its protein product is CASSIEGRGTGELFF.

The V and J genes are TRBV18 and TRBJ2-2; 9 bases are a match to TRBD2. The CDR3 totals 16 residues. Losses at the gene ends were 3 bases for V and 6 bases for J; bases not matched to a gene: 8. In germline, CDR1 is KGHSH, CDR2 LQKENI. In DNA form, the CDR3 reads TGTGCCAGCTCACCCCCATTAGCGGGAGTAGCCGGGGAGCTGTTTTTT. Its protein product is CASSPPLAGVAGELFF. Full variable domain (rest looked up from reference TRBV18 and TRBJ2-2): NAGVMQNPRHLVRRRGQEARLRCSPMKGHSHVYWYRQLPEEGLKFMVYLQKENIIDESGMPKERFSAEFPKEGPSILRIQQVVRGDSAAYFCASSPPLAGVAGELFFGEGSRLTVL.